This TCR beta chain was documented in a study of molecular identifiers for immune sequencing clone quantification. This clonotype was seen ten or more times. Each CDR3 protein gets one entry after TCRdb re-called the PCR reads with MiXCR. The sample carries around 480,000 distinct CDR3 sequences, around 23% recorded once. This clonotype was obtained from a human donor in good health. Some libraries in this study had Jurkat cell RNA spiked in. Sequences were obtained from naive CD8+ T cells from blood, with Jurkat cell RNA spiked in. Described subset: FACS-sorted CD8+CD4-CCR7+CD45RA+ naive T cells.

The CDR3 region is CASSLVVQGSDQPQHF. Here the CDR3 DNA reads TGTGCCAGCAGCTTAGTCGTCCAGGGGTCGGACCAGCCCCAGCATTTT. The chain couples TRBV7-2 to TRBJ1-5, with D possibly matching TRBD1 (6 bases). Trimming stripped 1 base from V and 7 bases from J, with 17 bases between. CDR3 size: 16 residues. Germline CDR1 is SGHTA and CDR2 is FQGNSA.